Following are 14 T cell receptor beta chains from one sample sequenced in a study of T-cell memory formation after mild COVID-19. TCRdb re-analysed the 5' RACE reads in MiXCR, keeping a single row per CDR3 protein. The table records approximately 230,000 distinct CDR3 sequences, about 16% of them present only once. Sequenced material: PBMCs or a T cell subset sorted from them (not recorded which). These receptors were obtained from a man between 18 and 29 years old who had mild COVID-19 (a few samples of this study predate the infection). Cell type and time point are not known.

This clonotype was picked up a small number of times. The chain is built from TRBV5-6 and TRBJ2-3, with TRBD1 matching 7 bases. The CDR3 spans 16 residues. V gave up 5 bases and J gave up 4 bases; unmatched junction bases: 13. The germline V gene encodes CDR1 SGHDT and CDR2 YYEEEE. CDR3 in DNA: TGTGCCAGCAGGCGAACAGGGGATCGCTCCCCAGATACGCAGTATTTT. Translated, it gives CASRRTGDRSPDTQYF.

The chain employs TRBV27 and TRBJ2-1, with 9 positions matching TRBD2. With 5 bases clipped from V and 2 bases from J, the junction kept 4 bases outside the gene matches. Per germline, CDR1 MNHEY and CDR2 SMNVEV (reference sequence). This CDR3 spans 15 amino acids. In nucleotides, the CDR3 is TGTGCCAGCAGTCCCAAGCGGGGGGCCTACAATGAGCAGTTCTTC. This codes for CASSPKRGAYNEQFF.

This clonotype was counted between two and nine times. This rearrangement joins TRBV5-1 to TRBJ2-5, with TRBD1 matching over 7 bases. CDR1 is SGHRS and CDR2 is YFSETQ in the germline V gene. CDR3 length: 14 residues. V lost 4 bases and J lost 5; bases outside the gene matches: 8. CDR3 protein: CASSPGTAGETQYF. The CDR3 coding sequence is TGCGCCAGCAGCCCCGGGACAGCCGGGGAGACCCAGTACTTC.

The sample holds a few counts of this clonotype. CDR3 nucleotides: TGTGCCAGCACCCACCAGGGCCATCAGCCCCAGCATTTT. Protein product: CASTHQGHQPQHF. This sequence joins TRBV6-6 and TRBJ1-5; perhaps TRBD1 as D (5 bases). V was clipped by 7 bases and J by 5 bases, with 12 bases between them. This CDR3 is 13 amino acids long. Germline V gene sequence: CDR1 MNHNY, CDR2 SVGAGI (reference sequence).

This clonotype appeared a few times. This chain connects TRBV20-1 to TRBJ2-4; TRBD1 aligns across 7 bases. Germline V gives CDR1 DFQATT, CDR2 SNEGSKA (reference sequence). The V and J ends lost 3 bases and 6 bases, in that order; junction bases with no gene match: 8. CDR3 length equals 14 residues. DNA of the CDR3: TGCAGTGCTAGCGTTAGGGGGCAAGGAAACATTCAGTACTTC. It translates to CSASVRGQGNIQYF.

The rearrangement links TRBV11-2 to TRBJ2-7, with D unresolved. The CDR3 covers 11 residues. V was trimmed by 4 bases and J by 3 bases, leaving 4 bases between them. Germline V gene sequence: CDR1 SGHAT, CDR2 FQNNGV. CDR3 in amino acids: CASSWGYEQYV. As DNA, the CDR3 is TGTGCCAGCAGCTGGGGCTACGAGCAGTACGTC.

V gene TRBV5-1 combines with J gene TRBJ2-7; D is unresolved. Trimming stripped 4 bases from V and 0 bases from J, with 14 bases between. Germline V gene data show CDR1 as SGHRS and CDR2 as YFSETQ. The CDR3 length is 15 residues. CDR3 amino acids: CASSVSGSSSYEQYF. The DNA for the CDR3 is TGCGCCAGCAGCGTGAGTGGTAGCAGCTCCTACGAGCAGTACTTC.

This rearrangement joins TRBV7-8 to TRBJ1-3; the D is unclear. Germline V gives CDR1 SGHVS, CDR2 FQNEAQ. Trimming took off 5 bases at V and 3 bases at J, with 8 bases between the two ends. The CDR3 contains 13 residues. This CDR3 reads CASSPNVGNTIYF. The DNA of the CDR3 is TGTGCCAGCAGCCCGAATGTTGGAAACACCATATATTTT. The full variable domain, completed using reference TRBV7-8 and TRBJ1-3, is GAGVSQSPRYKVAKRGQDVALRCDPISGHVSLFWYQQALGQGPEFLTYFQNEAQLDKSGLPSDRFFAERPEGSVSTLKIQRTQQEDSAVYLCASSPNVGNTIYFGEGSWLTVV.

The chain carries TRBV12-3 or TRBV12-4 and TRBJ2-7, with TRBD1 matching over 7 bases. This CDR3 is 15 amino acids long. The trim removed 5 bases at V and 3 bases at J, leaving 10 bases unmatched. CDR3 sequence reads: CASSQDRARIYEQYF. In DNA form, the CDR3 reads TGTGCCAGCAGTCAAGACAGGGCCCGGATCTACGAGCAGTACTTC.

This clonotype occurred a few times. V is TRBV10-3 and J is TRBJ2-3; the D gene is possibly TRBD2 (5 bases). Germline loops: CDR1 ENHRY, CDR2 SYGVKD. Trimming left V 11 bases short and J 3 bases short, with 12 bases between. The CDR3 extends over 12 amino acids. CDR3 region: CAHKGETDTQYF. CDR3 DNA: TGTGCCCACAAGGGAGAGACAGATACGCAGTATTTT.

The V gene is TRBV28, the J gene TRBJ1-1; TRBD1 matches at 8 bases. Germline V CDR1 and CDR2: MDHEN, SYDVKM. The CDR3 spans 16 residues. Trimming cost V 3 bases and J 1 base; bases outside gene matches: 7. This chain's CDR3 is CASSFLFQGANTEAFF. CDR3 coding DNA: TGTGCCAGCAGTTTCCTTTTTCAGGGGGCGAACACTGAAGCTTTCTTT.

This clonotype came up many times. The rearrangement links TRBV6-2 or TRBV6-3 to TRBJ1-6; 7 bases are a match to TRBD1. CDR3 length: 14 amino acids. With V trimmed by 6 bases and J by 7 bases, 6 bases remained unmatched. Germline CDR1 MNHEY, CDR2 SVGEGT. CDR3 nucleotide sequence: TGTGCCAGCAGCCCGACAGGGCAGAATTCACCCCTCCACTTT. Protein: CASSPTGQNSPLHF.

This chain connects TRBV5-1 to TRBJ2-6; D is uncertain. V was clipped by 0 bases and J by 1 base, with 8 bases between them. Germline V gene data show CDR1 as SGHRS and CDR2 as YFSETQ. The CDR3 runs to 16 residues. CDR3 in DNA: TGCGCCAGCAGCTTGGCGACGCTTTCTGGGGCCAACGTCCTGACTTTC. This gives the protein CASSLATLSGANVLTF. Full variable domain (rest looked up from reference TRBV5-1 and TRBJ2-6): KAGVTQTPRYLIKTRGQQVTLSCSPISGHRSVSWYQQTPGQGLQFLFEYFSETQRNKGNFPGRFSGRQFSNSRSEMNVSTLELGDSALYLCASSLATLSGANVLTFGAGSRLTVL.

The sample holds a few counts of this clonotype. The chain joins TRBV28 to TRBJ1-5; D may be TRBD1 (5 bases). The CDR3 is made up of 13 amino acids. CDR1 and CDR2 from the germline V gene are MDHEN and SYDVKM. Trimming took off 7 bases at V and 7 bases at J, with 14 bases between the two ends. This CDR3 reads CASMRGGRQPQHF. CDR3 in DNA: TGTGCCAGCATGCGGGGGGGACGGCAGCCCCAGCATTTT.